The 30 T cell receptor beta chains listed next were all sequenced from one sample in a study of Ad26.COV2.S vaccination and SARS-CoV-2 variants. The method was immunoSEQ multiplex PCR; TCRdb's version includes in-frame clones alone and lacks a portion of them. The repertoire includes 350,000 to 450,000 clones, approximately 90% of them detected once, and about 3.9% sits in the top ten. This specimen was peripheral blood, taken after recovery from COVID-19. Receptors originate from a human donor who had recovered from COVID-19.

This sequence joins TRBV6-5 and TRBJ1-5, with D perhaps TRBD1 (6 bases). The germline V gene has CDR1 MNHEY and CDR2 SVGAGI. V was trimmed by 5 bases and J by 0 bases, leaving 8 bases between them. The length of the CDR3 is 14 residues. The CDR3, as DNA: TGTGCCAGCAGTCGACAGGCTAGCAATCAGCCCCAGCATTTT. Its protein product is CASSRQASNQPQHF.

This chain uses TRBV27 with TRBJ1-6; 7 bases fit TRBD1. The V segment lost 3 bases and the J segment 7 bases; nucleotides outside the gene matches: 3. The CDR3 covers 14 residues. Germline CDR1 and CDR2: MNHEY and SMNVEV (reference sequence). CDR3 DNA: TGTGCCAGCAGTTTTAACAGGGGCAATTCACCCCTCCACTTT. Translation gives CASSFNRGNSPLHF.

This clone was observed a single time. The chain is built from TRBV10-3 and TRBJ2-7; D is ambiguous. V gave up 8 bases and J gave up 7 bases, with 9 bases separating them. The CDR3 totals 10 residues. Germline V gives CDR1 ENHRY, CDR2 SYGVKD. CDR3 sequence: CAIGLGEQYF. In nucleotides, the CDR3 is TGTGCCATCGGCCTGGGGGAGCAGTACTTC.

The rearrangement joins TRBV10-3 to TRBJ1-5; 10 bases are shared with TRBD1. CDR3 length equals 19 residues. The ends lost 0 bases at V and 2 bases at J; junction bases unmatched: 10. Germline loops: CDR1 ENHRY, CDR2 SYGVKD. CDR3 in DNA: TGTGCCATCAGTGAGTCTGGCGACAGGGGGCGCCCAGGCAATCAGCCCCAGCATTTT. This gives the protein CAISESGDRGRPGNQPQHF.

The table lists this clone with a count of one. The chain employs TRBV7-2 and TRBJ1-1; D unresolved. V was shortened by 1 base and J by 0 bases, with 18 bases between the two germline ends. Per the germline V gene, CDR1 is SGHTA and CDR2 is FQGNSA. This CDR3 spans 18 amino acids. CDR3: CASSLGRFYREMNTEAFF. CDR3 coding DNA: TGTGCCAGCAGCTTAGGTCGTTTTTACCGAGAGATGAACACTGAAGCTTTCTTT.

This clone was seen only once. V gene TRBV11-2 combines with J gene TRBJ2-1; 11 nucleotides line up with TRBD2. Trimming at V came to 2 bases and at J to 3 bases, leaving 9 bases not matched to a gene. The CDR3 has 18 residues. Germline CDR1 and CDR2: SGHAT and FQNNGV. The chain's CDR3 is CASSLIHLGTSGYNEQFF. The DNA for the CDR3 is TGTGCCAGCAGCTTAATACATCTGGGGACTAGCGGCTACAATGAGCAGTTCTTC.

The chain is built from TRBV7-8 and TRBJ2-2; D tentatively fits TRBD1 or TRBD2 (5 bases each). Looked up from germline, CDR1 is SGHVS and CDR2 is FQNEAQ. The CDR3 loop spans 13 amino acids. Trimming removed 3 bases at V and 6 bases at J, with 8 bases between. The CDR3 bases are TGTGCCAGCAGCTTTGGGGGTTCCGGGGAGCTGTTTTTT. Protein sequence: CASSFGGSGELFF.

The chain employs TRBV6-5 and TRBJ1-5, with D perhaps TRBD1 (6 bases). The CDR3 is made up of 16 amino acids. V gave up 4 bases and J gave up 2 bases, with 15 bases separating them. Germline V lookup: CDR1 MNHEY, CDR2 SVGAGI. For the CDR3, the DNA is TGTGCCAGCAGTTCGCTTGGGGGCGGGCGCAATCAGCCCCAGCATTTT. Translation: CASSSLGGGRNQPQHF.

This clone was detected once. The chain recombines TRBV5-5 with TRBJ2-7; no clear D gene. Germline loops: CDR1 SGHKS, CDR2 YYEKEE (reference sequence). Trimming took off 0 bases at V and 7 bases at J, with 11 bases between the two ends. The length of the CDR3 is 13 residues. CDR3 sequence: CASSLAAVGEQYF. In DNA form, the CDR3 reads TGTGCCAGCAGCTTGGCAGCCGTGGGTGAGCAGTACTTC.

The J gene is TRBJ1-4, the V gene TRBV6-1; D is unresolved. V was pared by 1 base and J by 5 bases, with 11 bases between. The germline gives CDR1 MNHNS, CDR2 SASEGT. The CDR3 is 15 amino acids. The CDR3 here is CASSEVGQFNEKLFF. In DNA, the CDR3 is TGTGCCAGCAGTGAAGTCGGTCAGTTCAATGAAAAACTGTTTTTT.

The chain recombines TRBV3-1 (or the pseudogene TRBV3-2) with TRBJ1-2; no clear D gene. The V gene's germline CDR1 is LGHDT and CDR2 YNNKEL (reference sequence). The length of the CDR3 is 15 residues. V was shortened by 0 bases and J by 4 bases, with 12 bases between the two germline ends. The CDR3, as DNA: TGTGCCAGCAGCCAAGATCCGTCCGGCCCCTATGGCTACACCTTC. It is translated as CASSQDPSGPYGYTF.

This chain joins TRBV6-6 and TRBJ1-1, with D unclear. This CDR3 contains 12 residues. CDR1 MNHNY and CDR2 SVGAGI come from the germline V gene (reference sequence). V was pared by 6 bases and J by 8 bases, with 13 bases between. The CDR3 protein is CASRTVAEEAFF. The CDR3 region has the DNA TGTGCCAGCAGGACTGTGGCTGAGGAAGCTTTCTTT.

The chain recombines TRBV19 with TRBJ2-7; 7 bases align to TRBD2. CDR3 length: 15 amino acids. In germline, CDR1 is LNHDA, CDR2 SQIVND (reference sequence). J lost 3 bases, V lost 6 bases, and 11 bases had no gene match. The CDR3 DNA sequence: TGTGCCAGTAGCCTGAATGGGGGGGGAAACTACGAGCAGTACTTC. Protein product: CASSLNGGGNYEQYF.

This clone has just one count. The genes are TRBV5-1 and TRBJ2-2, with D unclear. Trimming shortened V by 1 base and J by 0 bases, and 7 bases separated the two germline ends. CDR1 is SGHRS and CDR2 is YFSETQ in the germline V gene. The CDR3 is 15 amino acids. CDR3 loop: CASSLISSNTGELFF. The CDR3 nucleotides read TGCGCCAGCAGCTTGATTAGCTCGAACACCGGGGAGCTGTTTTTT.

The rearrangement uses TRBV24-1 and TRBJ2-2; 14 bases are shared with TRBD2. CDR1 and CDR2 from the germline V gene are KGHDR and SFDVKD. CDR3 length: 18 amino acids. V gave up 7 bases and J gave up 0 bases; unmatched junction bases: 6. CDR3: CATSSWTSGGPNTGELFF. The CDR3 bases are TGTGCCACCAGCTCCTGGACTAGCGGGGGGCCGAACACCGGGGAGCTGTTTTTT.

V and J are TRBV7-2 and TRBJ1-5; D is ambiguous. CDR1 and CDR2 (germline): SGHTA, FQGNSA. The CDR3 contains 16 residues. V lost 4 bases and J lost 5, with 18 bases in between. CDR3 sequence: CASSSQTGFSYQPQHF. In DNA, the CDR3 is TGTGCCAGCAGCTCCCAGACCGGGTTTTCTTATCAGCCCCAGCATTTT. Full variable domain (outside the CDR3, taken from reference TRBV7-2 and TRBJ1-5): GAGVSQSPSNKVTEKGKDVELRCDPISGHTALYWYRQSLGQGLEFLIYFQGNSAPDKSGLPSDRFSAERTGGSVSTLTIQRTQQEDSAVYLCASSSQTGFSYQPQHFGDGTRLSIL.

This clone was counted a single time. V and J are TRBV6-6 and TRBJ1-4; 8 bases map to TRBD1. There are 15 residues in the CDR3. J gave up 14 bases and V 6 bases, and 17 bases lay outside the gene matches. Looked up from germline, CDR1 is MNHNY and CDR2 is SVGAGI (reference sequence). The CDR3 region is CASSPTLDREGALFF. CDR3 coding DNA: TGTGCCAGCAGCCCAACCTTGGACAGGGAAGGGGCTCTGTTTTTT.

The chain carries TRBV6-5 and TRBJ2-7, with D tentatively TRBD1 (6 bases). Deletions cut 5 bases from V and 3 bases from J, with 11 bases between. The CDR3 loop spans 13 amino acids. Looked up from germline, CDR1 is MNHEY and CDR2 is SVGAGI. CDR3 protein: CASSPGHHYEQYF. The CDR3, as DNA: TGTGCCAGCAGTCCGGGACACCACTACGAGCAGTACTTC.

The rearrangement uses TRBV6-2 or TRBV6-3 and TRBJ2-5; D may be TRBD2 (5 bases). Between the trimmed V and J ends, which lost 5 bases and 8 bases, there was a span of 15 bases. This CDR3 has 13 amino acids. Per the germline V gene, CDR1 is MNHEY and CDR2 is SVGEGT. CDR3 in amino acids: CASSLGLADTQYF. CDR3 DNA: TGTGCCAGCAGTCTTGGGCTAGCCGACACCCAGTACTTC.

The chain has TRBV12-3 or TRBV12-4 and TRBJ1-1, with D uncertain. V was cut by 6 bases and J by 4 bases, with 12 bases left in between. CDR3 length: 13 residues. The CDR3 loop reads CASSSFLITEAFF. CDR3 nucleotide sequence: TGTGCCAGCAGCTCCTTTTTGATCACTGAAGCTTTCTTT.

The rearrangement joins TRBV6-5 to TRBJ2-1; TRBD1 matches at 9 bases. Germline V gene sequence: CDR1 MNHEY, CDR2 SVGAGI. Unmatched junction bases numbered 11, after V lost 5 bases and J lost 9 bases. The CDR3 totals 15 residues. The CDR3 here is CASSPGTGQLSEQFF. The DNA for the CDR3 is TGTGCCAGCAGTCCCGGGACAGGGCAATTGAGTGAGCAGTTCTTC.

The V gene is TRBV5-4, the J gene TRBJ1-2, with unresolved D. Trimming removed 1 base from V and 4 bases from J, with 14 bases in between. CDR1 is SGHNT, CDR2 YYREEE, per germline (reference sequence). The CDR3 runs 15 residues. The CDR3 coding sequence is TGTGCCAGCAGCTTGTATCCCGCAGCTACCTATGGCTACACCTTC. It yields the protein CASSLYPAATYGYTF. Variable domain in full (rest from reference TRBV5-4 and TRBJ1-2): ETGVTQSPTHLIKTRGQQVTLRCSSQSGHNTVSWYQQALGQGPQFIFQYYREEENGRGNFPPRFSGLQFPNYSSELNVNALELDDSALYLCASSLYPAATYGYTFGSGTRLTVV.

Remarks on this clone: Germline is not matched at one junction end, which may reflect a read error. The chain has TRBV13 and TRBJ1-2; the D is unclear. The germline gives CDR1 PRHDT, CDR2 FYEKMQ (reference sequence). CDR3 length equals 11 residues. The CDR3 bases are TGTGCCAGCACCCTGGGCGCGGCTACTTCCTTC. Translation gives CASTLGAATSF.

V usage is TRBV19 and J usage is TRBJ1-1; D uncertain. V was cut by 8 bases and J by 14 bases, with 18 bases left in between. This CDR3 spans 11 amino acids. Germline V gene data show CDR1 as LNHDA and CDR2 as SQIVND (reference sequence). CDR3 coding DNA: TGTGCCAGTGAAGGTCGGCAGGTTGCCTTCTTT. Amino acids: CASEGRQVAFF.

The rearrangement links TRBV5-4 to TRBJ2-5; D unclear. Trimming left V 3 bases short and J 3 bases short, with 3 bases between. This CDR3 spans 11 amino acids. The germline V gene has CDR1 SGHNT and CDR2 YYREEE (reference sequence). The DNA of the CDR3 is TGTGCCAGCAGCTCAAAAGAGACCCAGTACTTC. Translated: CASSSKETQYF.

This clone has a single count. The chain joins TRBV28 to TRBJ1-2; D gene uncertain. Germline V CDR1 and CDR2: MDHEN, SYDVKM. This CDR3 region has 13 residues. V gave up 1 base and J gave up 4 bases, with 7 bases separating them. CDR3 in amino acids: CASSLFVGYGYTF. The CDR3 DNA follows: TGTGCCAGCAGTTTATTTGTGGGCTATGGCTACACCTTC.

The chain carries TRBV18 and TRBJ2-3, with TRBD2 identical over 10 bases. This CDR3 comprises 19 residues. Germline V lookup: CDR1 KGHSH, CDR2 LQKENI. After removal of 6 bases from V and 2 bases from J, the junction contained 17 bases not matched to a gene. CDR3 coding DNA: TGTGCCAGCTCTTCTCTTCGCCCGGCGCTAGCGGGGGACACAGATACGCAGTATTTT. It translates to CASSSLRPALAGDTDTQYF.

This chain connects TRBV2 to TRBJ2-5; 7 positions agree with TRBD1. The V and J ends lost 6 bases and 2 bases, in that order; junction bases with no gene match: 9. The length of the CDR3 is 15 residues. Germline CDR1 and CDR2: SNHLY and FYNNEI. DNA for the CDR3: TGTGCCAGCAGCCCCGACAGGGTCGGACAAGAGACCCAGTACTTC. Residues: CASSPDRVGQETQYF.

The rearrangement links TRBV12-5 to TRBJ2-2, with a tentative D call TRBD1 (6 bases). This CDR3 region has 18 residues. The germline CDR1 and CDR2 sequences are LGHNT and FRNRAP. V lost 0 bases and J lost 0, with 14 bases in between. CDR3 sequence: CASGLVPRQEANTGELFF. CDR3 DNA: TGTGCTAGTGGTTTGGTCCCTCGACAGGAAGCGAACACCGGGGAGCTGTTTTTT. The full variable domain, in which reference TRBV12-5 and TRBJ2-2 provide the parts outside the CDR3, is DARVTQTPRHKVTEMGQEVTMRCQPILGHNTVFWYRQTMMQGLELLAYFRNRAPLDDSGMPKDRFSAEMPDATLATLKIQPSEPRDSAVYFCASGLVPRQEANTGELFFGEGSRLTVL.

This clone is a singleton in its sample. The genes are TRBV5-6 and TRBJ1-5, with TRBD1 identical over 7 bases. Germline V CDR1 and CDR2: SGHDT, YYEEEE. Unmatched junction bases numbered 8, after V lost 1 base and J lost 4 bases. CDR3 length: 16 amino acids. In DNA, the CDR3 is TGTGCCAGCAGCTTGAACAGGGGCTGGGGTAATCAGCCCCAGCATTTT. Amino acid sequence: CASSLNRGWGNQPQHF.